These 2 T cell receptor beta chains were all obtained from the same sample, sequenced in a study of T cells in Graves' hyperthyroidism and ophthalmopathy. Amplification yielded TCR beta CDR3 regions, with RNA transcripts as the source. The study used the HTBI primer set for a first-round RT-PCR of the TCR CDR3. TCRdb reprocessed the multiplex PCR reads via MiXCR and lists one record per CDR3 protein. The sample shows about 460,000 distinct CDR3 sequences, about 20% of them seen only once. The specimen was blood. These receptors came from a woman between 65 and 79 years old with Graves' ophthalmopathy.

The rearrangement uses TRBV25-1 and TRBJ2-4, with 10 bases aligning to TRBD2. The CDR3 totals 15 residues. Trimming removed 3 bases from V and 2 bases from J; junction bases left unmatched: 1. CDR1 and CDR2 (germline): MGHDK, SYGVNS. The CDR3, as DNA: TGTGCCAGCAGTGATACTAGCGGGACCAAAAACATTCAGTACTTC. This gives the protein CASSDTSGTKNIQYF.

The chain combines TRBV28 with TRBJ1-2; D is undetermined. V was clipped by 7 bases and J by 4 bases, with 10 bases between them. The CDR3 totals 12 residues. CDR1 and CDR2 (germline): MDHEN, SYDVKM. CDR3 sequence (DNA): TGTGCCAGCACCACGGGGTTCTATGGCTACACCTTC. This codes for CASTTGFYGYTF.